The source of this TCR beta chain is a study of T cell responses to AZD1222 COVID-19 vaccine. Trimming removed 8 bases at V and 5 bases at J, with 15 bases between. The CDR3 has 13 amino acids. Sequenced by immunoSEQ multiplex PCR; TCRdb stores in-frame clones only, minus some. The data contain 95,000 to 150,000 clones, roughly 90% of them singletons. This material consisted of peripheral blood, taken on day 0 of AZD1222 vaccination. The gene calls are TRBV12-3 or TRBV12-4 and TRBJ1-2; possible D gene TRBD1, 5 bases. The receptor comes from an adult in good health. The CDR3 DNA reads TGTGCCAGCGGGTTACAGGTCGGGTATGGCTACACCTTC. Its translation: CASGLQVGYGYTF.